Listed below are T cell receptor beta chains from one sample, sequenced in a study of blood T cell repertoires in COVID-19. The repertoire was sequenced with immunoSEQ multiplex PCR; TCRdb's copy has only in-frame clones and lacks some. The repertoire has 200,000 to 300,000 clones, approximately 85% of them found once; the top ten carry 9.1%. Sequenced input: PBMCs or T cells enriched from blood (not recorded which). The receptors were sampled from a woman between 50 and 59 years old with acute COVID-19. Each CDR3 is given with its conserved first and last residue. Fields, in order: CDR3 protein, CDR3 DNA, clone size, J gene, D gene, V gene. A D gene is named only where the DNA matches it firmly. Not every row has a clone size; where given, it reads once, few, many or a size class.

CDR3 protein: CASSATRIHEQFF
CDR3 DNA: TGTGCCAGCAGCGCTACTAGGATCCATGAGCAGTTCTTC
clone size: once
J gene: TRBJ2-1
D gene: NA
V gene: TRBV5-6

CDR3 protein: CASSPNRWGEQFF
CDR3 DNA: TGTGCCAGCAGCCCAAACAGGTGGGGTGAGCAGTTCTTC
clone size: NA
J gene: TRBJ2-1
D gene: NA
V gene: TRBV9

CDR3 protein: CASSSGSGRGPYGYTF
CDR3 DNA: TGTGCCAGCAGTTCGGGGTCGGGCAGGGGACCATATGGCTACACCTTC
clone size: NA
J gene: TRBJ1-2
D gene: NA
V gene: TRBV27

CDR3 protein: CASSPRDIGLGPGTIYF
CDR3 DNA: TGTGCCAGCAGCCCCCGGGACATAGGACTCGGGCCGGGCACCATATATTTT
clone size: NA
J gene: TRBJ1-3
D gene: NA
V gene: TRBV9

CDR3 protein: CACRNWFEAFF
CDR3 DNA: TGTGCCTGTCGAAACTGGTTTGAAGCTTTCTTT
clone size: NA
J gene: TRBJ1-1
D gene: NA
V gene: TRBV30

CDR3 protein: CASSLTYQAEAFF
CDR3 DNA: TGTGCCAGCAGCTTAACATACCAGGCTGAAGCTTTCTTT
clone size: NA
J gene: TRBJ1-1
D gene: NA
V gene: TRBV7-3

CDR3 protein: CASSIEGLSGADTQYF
CDR3 DNA: TGTGCCAGTAGTATAGAGGGACTATCCGGGGCGGATACGCAGTATTTT
clone size: NA
J gene: TRBJ2-3
D gene: TRBD2
V gene: TRBV19

CDR3 protein: CAWKRGNTEAFF
CDR3 DNA: TGTGCCTGGAAAAGGGGGAACACTGAAGCTTTCTTT
clone size: few
J gene: TRBJ1-1
D gene: NA
V gene: TRBV30

CDR3 protein: CASRRGEGVRTEAFF
CDR3 DNA: TGTGCCAGTAGGAGGGGCGAGGGGGTAAGGACTGAAGCTTTCTTT
clone size: NA
J gene: TRBJ1-1
D gene: NA
V gene: TRBV19

CDR3 protein: CASSPLQGAYGYTF
CDR3 DNA: TGTGCCAGCTCACCACTCCAGGGGGCATATGGCTACACCTTC
clone size: NA
J gene: TRBJ1-2
D gene: TRBD1
V gene: TRBV18

CDR3 protein: CASSIIELSNQPQHF
CDR3 DNA: TGTGCCAGTAGTATTATCGAACTTAGCAATCAGCCCCAGCATTTT
clone size: NA
J gene: TRBJ1-5
D gene: NA
V gene: TRBV19

CDR3 protein: CASSLAGMEGGNQETQYF
CDR3 DNA: TGCGCCAGCAGCTTGGCCGGCATGGAAGGGGGAAACCAAGAGACCCAGTACTTC
clone size: few
J gene: TRBJ2-5
D gene: NA
V gene: TRBV5-1

CDR3 protein: CASSFYQAGEETQYF
CDR3 DNA: TGTGCCAGCAGCTTTTATCAAGCGGGGGAAGAGACCCAGTACTTC
clone size: NA
J gene: TRBJ2-5
D gene: TRBD2
V gene: TRBV5-4

CDR3 protein: CASSLIASGADNTEAFF
CDR3 DNA: TGCGCCAGCAGCTTGATCGCCTCAGGGGCCGATAACACTGAAGCTTTCTTT
clone size: NA
J gene: TRBJ1-1
D gene: NA
V gene: TRBV5-1

CDR3 protein: CSVGWGGFTEAFF
CDR3 DNA: TGCAGCGTCGGATGGGGAGGGTTCACTGAAGCTTTCTTT
clone size: NA
J gene: TRBJ1-1
D gene: NA
V gene: TRBV29-1

CDR3 protein: CASSAKGGDGGETQYF
CDR3 DNA: TGTGCCAGCAGCGCCAAAGGGGGGGACGGAGGCGAGACCCAGTACTTC
clone size: NA
J gene: TRBJ2-5
D gene: NA
V gene: TRBV9

CDR3 protein: CASSDWTLSSNQPQHF
CDR3 DNA: TGTGCCAGCAGTGATTGGACACTGTCAAGCAATCAGCCCCAGCATTTT
clone size: NA
J gene: TRBJ1-5
D gene: NA
V gene: TRBV2

CDR3 protein: CASSVWSGQQAFF
CDR3 DNA: TGTGCCAGCAGTGTATGGTCAGGCCAACAAGCTTTCTTT
clone size: NA
J gene: TRBJ1-1
D gene: NA
V gene: TRBV2

CDR3 protein: CASSLGTLTGVVPGGYTF
CDR3 DNA: TGTGCCAGCAGCTTAGGGACCCTGACAGGAGTGGTGCCCGGTGGCTACACCTTC
clone size: NA
J gene: TRBJ1-2
D gene: NA
V gene: TRBV11-2

CDR3 protein: CASSLQQQNTEAFF
CDR3 DNA: TGCGCCAGCAGTTTACAGCAGCAGAACACTGAAGCTTTCTTT
clone size: NA
J gene: TRBJ1-1
D gene: NA
V gene: TRBV5-1

CDR3 protein: CASSSGTGVYNEQFF
CDR3 DNA: TGTGCCAGTAGTTCTGGGACAGGTGTCTACAATGAGCAGTTCTTC
clone size: NA
J gene: TRBJ2-1
D gene: TRBD1
V gene: TRBV19

CDR3 protein: CASSLRFSTGLNYEQYF
CDR3 DNA: TGTGCCAGCAGCTTGAGATTCTCGACAGGCCTAAACTACGAGCAGTACTTC
clone size: NA
J gene: TRBJ2-7
D gene: NA
V gene: TRBV7-2

CDR3 protein: CASSERGAGQYF
CDR3 DNA: TGTGCCAGCAGCGAGCGGGGGGCCGGGCAGTACTTC
clone size: NA
J gene: TRBJ2-7
D gene: TRBD2
V gene: TRBV28

CDR3 protein: CATTASSGNTIYF
CDR3 DNA: TGTGCCACGACAGCGAGCTCTGGAAACACCATATATTTT
clone size: NA
J gene: TRBJ1-3
D gene: NA
V gene: TRBV19

CDR3 protein: CASSQGIWGVTGELFF
CDR3 DNA: TGCGCCAGCAGCCAAGGAATCTGGGGGGTAACCGGGGAGCTGTTTTTT
clone size: NA
J gene: TRBJ2-2
D gene: NA
V gene: TRBV4-1

CDR3 protein: CAWSLSGGWGPNEKLFF
CDR3 DNA: TGTGCCTGGAGTCTTTCAGGGGGTTGGGGTCCGAATGAAAAACTGTTTTTT
clone size: NA
J gene: TRBJ1-4
D gene: TRBD1
V gene: TRBV30

CDR3 protein: CASSLAIAGGSGELFF
CDR3 DNA: TGTGCCAGCAGCTTGGCGATAGCGGGGGGTAGCGGGGAGCTGTTTTTT
clone size: NA
J gene: TRBJ2-2
D gene: TRBD2
V gene: TRBV5-4

CDR3 protein: CASSEVRTGIDGYTF
CDR3 DNA: TGTGCCAGCAGTGAAGTGAGGACAGGGATAGATGGCTACACCTTC
clone size: NA
J gene: TRBJ1-2
D gene: TRBD1
V gene: TRBV2

CDR3 protein: CAIRRTGTGAEWNTEAFF
CDR3 DNA: TGTGCCATCAGACGAACCGGGACAGGGGCCGAGTGGAATACTGAAGCTTTCTTT
clone size: NA
J gene: TRBJ1-1
D gene: TRBD1
V gene: TRBV10-3

CDR3 protein: CAWSVQGGRYNEQFF
CDR3 DNA: TGTGCCTGGAGTGTACAGGGCGGCCGGTACAATGAGCAGTTCTTC
clone size: NA
J gene: TRBJ2-1
D gene: NA
V gene: TRBV30

CDR3 protein: CAWSRDSPLHF
CDR3 DNA: TGTGCCTGGAGTAGAGATTCACCCCTCCACTTT
clone size: NA
J gene: TRBJ1-6
D gene: NA
V gene: TRBV30

CDR3 protein: CASRPGQGSYEQYF
CDR3 DNA: TGTGCCAGCAGACCGGGACAGGGCTCCTACGAGCAGTACTTC
clone size: NA
J gene: TRBJ2-7
D gene: TRBD1
V gene: TRBV6-5

CDR3 protein: CSALLAEQFF
CDR3 DNA: TGTAGCGCCCTACTAGCGGAGCAGTTCTTC
clone size: NA
J gene: TRBJ2-1
D gene: TRBD2
V gene: TRBV29-1

CDR3 protein: CASSVGDSRANEKLFF
CDR3 DNA: TGTGCCAGCAGCGTAGGGGACTCGCGGGCTAATGAAAAACTGTTTTTT
clone size: NA
J gene: TRBJ1-4
D gene: NA
V gene: TRBV9

CDR3 protein: CASSRDRNQPQHF
CDR3 DNA: TGTGCCAGCAGTCGGGACAGGAATCAGCCCCAGCATTTT
clone size: NA
J gene: TRBJ1-5
D gene: TRBD1
V gene: TRBV2

CDR3 protein: CASSFDRSLGNTIYF
CDR3 DNA: TGCGCCAGCAGCTTTGACAGGAGCCTTGGAAACACCATATATTTT
clone size: NA
J gene: TRBJ1-3
D gene: NA
V gene: TRBV5-1

CDR3 protein: CASSFGGVRGEQYF
CDR3 DNA: TGTGCCAGCAGCTTTGGGGGGGTGAGGGGCGAGCAGTACTTC
clone size: NA
J gene: TRBJ2-7
D gene: TRBD2
V gene: TRBV7-8

CDR3 protein: CASSYGPGVNQPQHF
CDR3 DNA: TGTGCCAGCAGTTACGGGCCAGGGGTTAATCAGCCCCAGCATTTT
clone size: NA
J gene: TRBJ1-5
D gene: NA
V gene: TRBV6-2/TRBV6-3

CDR3 protein: CASSQSQARLVGRGRVF
CDR3 DNA: TGTGCCAGCAGCCAAAGCCAAGCTAGGCTAGTTGGGCGGGGGAGGGTCTTC
clone size: NA
J gene: TRBJ2-1
D gene: TRBD2
V gene: TRBV3-1/TRBV3-2

CDR3 protein: CASSLGTGRSSTDTQYF
CDR3 DNA: TGTGCCAGCAGCTTAGGGACAGGGCGATCTAGCACAGATACGCAGTATTTT
clone size: NA
J gene: TRBJ2-3
D gene: TRBD1
V gene: TRBV11-3

CDR3 protein: CASSTDTLADTIYF
CDR3 DNA: TGTGCCAGCAGCACGGACACTCTGGCGGACACCATATATTTT
clone size: NA
J gene: TRBJ1-3
D gene: NA
V gene: TRBV7-6

CDR3 protein: CASSERSGQGSGANVLTF
CDR3 DNA: TGTGCCAGCAGTGAACGTTCAGGACAGGGCTCTGGGGCCAACGTCCTGACTTTC
clone size: NA
J gene: TRBJ2-6
D gene: TRBD1
V gene: TRBV2

CDR3 protein: CASSTQQGTGELFF
CDR3 DNA: TGCGCCAGCAGCACCCAACAGGGGACCGGGGAGCTGTTTTTT
clone size: few
J gene: TRBJ2-2
D gene: TRBD1
V gene: TRBV5-1

CDR3 protein: CASSGTGQANTIYF
CDR3 DNA: TGTGCCAGCAGCGGCACGGGACAGGCGAACACCATATATTTT
clone size: NA
J gene: TRBJ1-3
D gene: TRBD1
V gene: TRBV9

CDR3 protein: CASRRVAEAFF
CDR3 DNA: TGTGCCAGCAGGCGGGTTGCTGAAGCTTTCTTT
clone size: once
J gene: TRBJ1-1
D gene: NA
V gene: TRBV2